This entry lists 23 T cell receptor beta chains sequenced from one sample in a study of tumor-infiltrating lymphocytes in primary liver carcinoma. Total RNA (approximately 500 ng) served as template for TCR beta cDNA synthesis primed by a constant-region primer. The TCR beta library was amplified through three nested multiplex PCR rounds in a modified ARM-PCR procedure. Investigators reported that the first two PCR rounds, at about 9 cycles each, used TRBV1-TRBV30 forward primers with a C-beta reverse primer. TCRdb reprocessed the multiplex PCR reads with MiXCR, giving one entry per CDR3 protein. The top ten hold around 50% of the sample, which has roughly 55,000 distinct CDR3 sequences, about two thirds seen once. The study co-extracted DNA and RNA from about 20-30 mg of unsorted bulk tissue. Sequenced material: liver tumor tissue from sampling region 2. Subset specified: tumor region T2, inferior pole. The receptor set was obtained from a man aged 35-49 years with primary liver carcinoma and hepatitis B virus infection.

This clonotype was observed a single time. This likely comes from a read error, as the CDR3 has no conserved phenylalanine or tryptophan at its end. The J gene is TRBJ2-1, the V gene TRBV19, with D possibly being TRBD2 (5 bases). The CDR3 is made up of 17 amino acids. Trimming removed 4 bases at V and 4 bases at J, with 20 bases between. Looked up from germline, CDR1 is LNHDA and CDR2 is SQIVND (reference sequence). This CDR3 reads CASSTVFGAVVYNEQFS. The CDR3 DNA sequence: TGTGCCAGTAGTACGGTCTTTGGAGCGGTAGTGTACAATGAGCAGTTCTCC.

The chain uses TRBV4-1 and TRBJ2-3; 11 bases map to TRBD2. Trimming at V came to 4 bases and at J to 0 bases, leaving 9 bases not matched to a gene. Germline V gives CDR1 MGHRA, CDR2 YSYEKL. This CDR3 is built from 18 residues. CDR3: CASSRDQTSGVSTDTQYF. In DNA form, the CDR3 reads TGCGCCAGCAGCCGAGATCAGACTAGCGGGGTTAGCACAGATACGCAGTATTTT.

This clonotype was observed a handful of times. A read error is possible here, since a much larger clone lies one base away. The missing conserved phenylalanine or tryptophan at the end of this CDR3 makes a read error likely. CDR3: CASSFSGGQETQYL. CDR3 DNA: TGTGCCAGCAGCTTCAGCGGGGGACAAGAGACCCAGTACCTC. The chain carries TRBV11-2 and TRBJ2-5, with 8 bases fitting TRBD2. This CDR3 comprises 14 residues. Germline CDR1 reads SGHAT; CDR2 reads FQNNGV. Trimming removed 3 bases from V and 2 bases from J; junction bases left unmatched: 2.

The chain couples TRBV6-2 or TRBV6-3 to TRBJ2-1, with D possibly being TRBD2 (5 bases). Germline assignment: CDR1 MNHEY and CDR2 SVGEGT. This CDR3 is built from 14 residues. Trimming left V 6 bases short and J 8 bases short, with 17 bases between. The CDR3 region is CASRAGGPRDEQFF. In DNA, the CDR3 is TGTGCCAGCAGGGCCGGCGGTCCGCGGGATGAGCAGTTCTTC.

With regard to this clonotype: At one end the junction does not follow the germline gene, possibly because of a read error. J is TRBJ2-5 and V is TRBV11-2, with D perhaps matching TRBD2 (6 bases). The CDR3 extends over 16 amino acids. Germline CDR1 SGHAT, CDR2 FQNNGV. In DNA, the CDR3 is TGTACCAGCAGCCAAACCCCTGGCGCGGGGAAAGAGACCCATTACTTC. It encodes CTSSQTPGAGKETHYF.

Comment on this clonotype: Relative to the germline gene, one junction end is altered; a read error may explain this. The gene calls are TRBV4-3 and TRBJ2-7, with D possibly TRBD2 on 6 matching bases. Germline V gene data show CDR1 as LGHNA and CDR2 as YSLEER. CDR3 length equals 15 residues. CDR3 region: CASSQDRETAYERYF. DNA for the CDR3: TGCGCCAGCAGCCAAGATCGGGAGACTGCGTACGAGCGGTACTTC.

In regard to this clonotype: The junction does not match germline at one end; this may be a read error. The chain links TRBV6-6 to TRBJ1-1, with unresolved D. The CDR3 length is 15 residues. Germline CDR1 and CDR2: MNHNY and SVGAGI (reference sequence). The CDR3, as DNA: TGTCCCAGCAGTATTCCGTCGGCGCGGGACACTGAAGCTTTCTTT. Translation: CPSSIPSARDTEAFF.

Details on this clonotype: A junction boundary mismatches the germline segment, possibly from a read error. The genes are TRBV4-2 and TRBJ2-3; 10 nucleotides match TRBD2. CDR3 length equals 18 residues. Germline V gene data show CDR1 as LGHNA and CDR2 as YNFKEQ. Here the CDR3 DNA reads TGTGCCAGCAGTCAAGTGGCGCCTCTAGCGGGAGCGACATATACGCAGTATTTT. Translated, it gives CASSQVAPLAGATYTQYF.

Concerning this clonotype: Its ends do not fully match the called genes, so a read error is possible. The rearrangement uses TRBV4-2 and TRBJ2-7; D may be TRBD1 (5 bases). Germline V CDR1 and CDR2: LGHNA, YNFKEQ. This CDR3 is 15 amino acids long. This chain's CDR3 is CTSSQDKGIGYEQYF. The CDR3 DNA reads as TGTACCAGCAGCCAAGATAAGGGGATCGGCTACGAGCAGTACTTC.

With respect to this clonotype: This is likely a read error, given that the CDR3 carries no conserved phenylalanine or tryptophan at its end. This chain connects TRBV6-5 to TRBJ1-1; weak D call: TRBD1 (5 bases). The CDR3 contains 14 residues. Germline CDR1 is MNHEY and CDR2 is SVGAGI. Here the CDR3 reads CANSYSGTNTEAFI. The CDR3 bases are TGTGCCAACAGTTATTCAGGGACTAACACTGAAGCTTTCATT.

Note on this clonotype: A much larger clone is a single base away; this may be a read error. The V gene is TRBV7-8, the J gene TRBJ2-7; 7 nucleotides line up with TRBD2. Germline loops: CDR1 SGHVS, CDR2 FQNEAQ. The CDR3 runs to 13 residues. The CDR3: CASSFTSAYERYF. In nucleotides, the CDR3 is TGTGCCAGCAGCTTTACTAGCGCCTACGAGCGGTACTTC.

This clonotype was detected a few times. Because it lacks the conserved phenylalanine or tryptophan at the end, this CDR3 is likely a read error. This chain uses TRBV14 with TRBJ2-5; no definite D call. Deletions cut 5 bases from V and 1 base from J, with 8 bases between. CDR1 is SGHDN and CDR2 is FVKESK in the germline V gene. CDR3 size: 13 residues. This chain's CDR3 is CASSGFLQETQYS. In DNA, the CDR3 is TGTGCCAGCAGCGGGTTTCTCCAAGAGACCCAGTACTCC.

On this clonotype: A single base separates this from a much larger clone, so it may be a read error. The V call is TRBV19, the J call TRBJ2-7; a weak D match, TRBD1 (6 bases). Germline V lookup: CDR1 LNHDA, CDR2 SQIVND (reference sequence). The CDR3 is 13 amino acids. The DNA of the CDR3 is TGTACCAGTAGTATTAACAGGGCCTACGAGCAGTACTTC. Its translation is CTSSINRAYEQYF.

Regarding this clonotype: This may stem from a read error, because a much larger clone lies one nucleotide away. The CDR3 does not end in the conserved phenylalanine or tryptophan, so this is likely a read error. The V call is TRBV5-1, the J call TRBJ2-7; a weak D match, TRBD2 (5 bases). This CDR3 has 13 residues. V lost 1 base to trimming and J lost 3 bases, with 8 bases between them. Germline lookup yields CDR1 SGHRS and CDR2 YFSETQ. The CDR3 sequence is CASSLLGDYEQYS. Written as DNA, the CDR3 is TGCGCCAGCAGCTTGTTGGGAGACTACGAGCAGTACTCC.

The chain links TRBV2 to TRBJ2-7; D remains ambiguous. CDR3 size: 12 residues. CDR1 SNHLY and CDR2 FYNNEI come from the germline V gene. The CDR3 protein is CVTQRSVAEQYF. DNA of the CDR3: TGTGTCACTCAAAGGTCCGTGGCCGAGCAGTACTTC.

The V call is TRBV29-1, the J call TRBJ2-3; tentatively, D is TRBD2 (6 bases). CDR3 length: 16 amino acids. The germline V gene encodes CDR1 SQVTM and CDR2 ANQGSEA. Trimming removed 4 bases at V and 11 bases at J, with 28 bases between. The CDR3 sequence: CSVATSSSEWAVRQYF. The CDR3 nucleotides read TGCAGCGTTGCGACTTCCTCTAGCGAGTGGGCCGTTAGGCAGTATTTT.

CDR3 in amino acids: CATSDLLAPCNEQFF. Here the CDR3 DNA reads TGTGCCACCAGTGATTTGCTAGCACCTTGCAATGAGCAGTTCTTC. V gene TRBV24-1 combines with J gene TRBJ2-1; D is possibly TRBD2 (5 bases). CDR3 length: 15 residues. Germline loops: CDR1 KGHDR, CDR2 SFDVKD. V was trimmed by 0 bases and J by 6 bases, leaving 11 bases between them.

Remarks on this clonotype: A junction end diverges from the germline sequence, so it may reflect a read error. This chain uses TRBV11-3 with TRBJ1-3; D not certain. CDR1 SGHNT and CDR2 YENEEA come from the germline V gene. The CDR3 totals 14 residues. As DNA, the CDR3 is TGCGCCAGCAGATTATACGGGACTGGAAACACCATATATTTT. It translates to CASRLYGTGNTIYF.

On this clonotype itself: A much larger clone sits a single nucleotide away, making a read error possible. The chain uses TRBV6-4 and TRBJ1-2; 9 nucleotides line up with TRBD1. In germline, CDR1 is MRHNA, CDR2 SNTAGT. With V trimmed by 2 bases and J by 4 bases, 8 bases remained unmatched. The CDR3 covers 16 residues. As DNA, the CDR3 is TGTGCCAGCAGTGACACCGGACAGGGGCCCATCTATGGCTACACCTTC. Its translation: CASSDTGQGPIYGYTF.

About this clonotype: A read error may produce the germline difference seen at one junction end. This rearrangement joins TRBV5-6 to TRBJ1-1, with a possible D match to TRBD1 (6 bases). Per the germline V gene, CDR1 is SGHDT and CDR2 is YYEEEE. The CDR3 extends over 17 amino acids. CDR3 residues: CASSFLCSLGGNTGAFF. Written as DNA, the CDR3 is TGTGCCAGCAGCTTCTTGTGCTCATTAGGGGGAAACACTGGAGCTTTCTTT.

Regarding this clonotype: Germline is not matched at one junction end, which may reflect a read error. The V and J genes are TRBV4-2 and TRBJ2-1, with 8 bases fitting TRBD2. CDR3 length: 15 residues. The V gene's germline CDR1 is LGHNA and CDR2 YNFKEQ. CDR3: CARSQEQQRENGQFF. The CDR3 DNA reads as TGTGCCAGAAGCCAAGAACAGCAGCGGGAGAACGGGCAGTTCTTC.

In the case of this clonotype: Germline is not matched at one junction end, which may reflect a read error. V gene TRBV4-1 combines with J gene TRBJ2-3; maybe TRBD2 (5 bases). There are 18 residues in the CDR3. Germline CDR1 and CDR2: MGHRA and YSYEKL. The CDR3: CASSQTNALEGVTDTQFF. The CDR3 DNA reads TGCGCCAGCAGCCAGACCAATGCCCTAGAGGGAGTCACCGATACACAGTTTTTT.

This clonotype was seen a few times. The chain recombines TRBV30 with TRBJ1-2; 8 bases agree with TRBD1. The CDR3 spans 16 residues. Per germline, CDR1 GTSNPN and CDR2 SVGIG (reference sequence). Losses at the gene ends were 8 bases for V and 4 bases for J; bases not matched to a gene: 18. The CDR3 bases are TGTGCCCACCTTGCCGAACCGGGACAGGAAACCTATGGCTACACCTTC. Translated: CAHLAEPGQETYGYTF.